One and the same sample provided the 21 T cell receptor beta chains below, sequenced in a study of early T cells in non-severe SARS-CoV-2 infection. Each CDR3 protein is one row after TCRdb ran MiXCR on the 5' RACE reads. The repertoire has over 60,000 distinct CDR3 sequences, roughly a tenth of them found once; the top ten carry under 10%. The specimen was whole blood, collected at baseline. The receptors come from an adult who was a healthcare worker with PCR-confirmed SARS-CoV-2 infection or an uninfected control (not recorded which).

This clonotype occurred many times. The chain recombines TRBV18 with TRBJ1-1; tentatively, D is TRBD1 (5 bases). The V gene lost 6 bases and the J gene lost 4 bases, with 21 bases spanning the gap. The germline gives CDR1 KGHSH, CDR2 LQKENI. The CDR3 spans 16 residues. CDR3 sequence: CASSRRPQEVITEAFF. For the CDR3, the DNA is TGTGCCAGCTCCCGAAGGCCACAGGAGGTAATCACTGAAGCTTTCTTT.

This chain links TRBV6-5 with TRBJ2-2; 8 positions agree with TRBD2. The trim removed 2 bases at V and 0 bases at J, leaving 8 bases unmatched. This CDR3 region has 18 residues. Germline-derived CDR1 and CDR2 are MNHEY and SVGAGI. The CDR3: CASSYRVAGYSNTGELFF. In DNA, the CDR3 is TGTGCCAGCAGTTACCGGGTAGCGGGGTATTCGAACACCGGGGAGCTGTTTTTT.

This clonotype appeared many times. V and J are TRBV5-8 and TRBJ2-7; D gene uncertain. The germline V gene encodes CDR1 SGHTS and CDR2 YDEGEE. This CDR3 is 13 amino acids long. Trimming removed 0 bases from V and 6 bases from J, with 10 bases in between. For the CDR3, the DNA is TGTGCCAGCAGCTTGGAAGTGGTGGTCGAGCAGTACTTC. Translating gives CASSLEVVVEQYF.

This clonotype was detected ten times or more. The V gene is TRBV20-1, the J gene TRBJ2-3, with D tentatively TRBD2 (6 bases). Trimming took off 7 bases at V and 3 bases at J, with 14 bases between the two ends. This CDR3 has 13 amino acids. Germline-derived CDR1 and CDR2 are DFQATT and SNEGSKA (reference sequence). The CDR3 DNA reads as TGCAGTGTGGAAGGGAGCGGGACAGATACGCAGTATTTT. This encodes CSVEGSGTDTQYF.

This clonotype has a count of ten or more. V is TRBV28 and J is TRBJ1-2, with 8 bases that match TRBD1. This CDR3 is 14 amino acids long. Trimming removed 2 bases from V and 6 bases from J; junction bases left unmatched: 5. The germline V gene encodes CDR1 MDHEN and CDR2 SYDVKM. CDR3 DNA: TGTGCCAGCAGTTTAGGGCCAGGGGGCAATGGCTACACCTTC. Amino acids: CASSLGPGGNGYTF.

The genes are TRBV30 and TRBJ2-3; a weak D match, TRBD2 (6 bases). CDR3 length: 11 residues. Germline-derived CDR1 and CDR2 are GTSNPN and SVGIG (reference sequence). The ends were cut back, 8 bases at V and 0 bases at J, with 6 bases in the middle. The CDR3 region is CAGGSTDTQYF. CDR3 sequence (DNA): TGTGCCGGAGGGAGCACAGATACGCAGTATTTT.

This clonotype has at least ten counts. The chain is built from TRBV30 and TRBJ1-5; maybe TRBD1 (5 bases). Trimming left V 2 bases short and J 4 bases short, with 15 bases between. This CDR3 has 15 amino acids. Germline V gene data show CDR1 as GTSNPN and CDR2 as SVGIG (reference sequence). The CDR3 reads CAWSPYAGANQPQHF. Here the CDR3 DNA reads TGTGCCTGGAGTCCCTACGCCGGGGCTAATCAGCCCCAGCATTTT.

This clonotype appeared a few times. This chain joins TRBV5-1 and TRBJ2-3; D assignment may be TRBD1 or TRBD2 (6 bases each). Germline lookup yields CDR1 SGHRS and CDR2 YFSETQ. V lost 0 bases to trimming and J lost 4 bases, with 12 bases between them. The CDR3 spans 15 residues. CDR3 in amino acids: CASSLVGGRPDTQYF. The CDR3 DNA reads TGCGCCAGCAGCTTGGTGGGGGGCCGGCCAGATACGCAGTATTTT.

V gene TRBV7-2 combines with J gene TRBJ2-7; no reliable D call. V lost 3 bases to trimming and J lost 3 bases, with 15 bases between them. The length of the CDR3 is 15 residues. Per germline, CDR1 SGHTA and CDR2 FQGNSA. The chain's CDR3 is CASSLSSNPDYEQYF. The CDR3 bases are TGTGCCAGCAGCTTGTCGTCTAACCCTGACTACGAGCAGTACTTC. Combining the CDR3 with reference TRBV7-2 and TRBJ2-7 gives the whole variable domain GAGVSQSPSNKVTEKGKDVELRCDPISGHTALYWYRQSLGQGLEFLIYFQGNSAPDKSGLPSDRFSAERTGGSVSTLTIQRTQQEDSAVYLCASSLSSNPDYEQYFGPGTRLTVT.

The V gene is TRBV5-1, the J gene TRBJ2-5; TRBD1 matches at 9 bases. Germline values: CDR1 SGHRS, CDR2 YFSETQ. There are 16 residues in the CDR3. The J segment lost 1 base and the V segment lost 2 bases, leaving 6 bases of the junction unmatched. The CDR3 sequence is CASSFQGQGSQETQYF. For the CDR3, the DNA is TGCGCCAGCAGCTTTCAGGGACAGGGATCCCAAGAGACCCAGTACTTC.

There are a few counts of this clonotype. The V gene is TRBV9, the J gene TRBJ1-2; tentatively, D is TRBD1 (5 bases). Germline CDR1 is SGDLS and CDR2 is YYNGEE. Trimming removed 4 bases at V and 8 bases at J, with 18 bases between. This CDR3 region has 14 residues. The CDR3 here is CASSFTQRGEGYTF. The CDR3 coding sequence is TGTGCCAGCAGCTTCACTCAAAGGGGCGAAGGCTACACCTTC. Combining the CDR3 with reference TRBV9 and TRBJ1-2 gives the whole variable domain DSGVTQTPKHLITATGQRVTLRCSPRSGDLSVYWYQQSLDQGLQFLIQYYNGEERAKGNILERFSAQQFPDLHSELNLSSLELGDSALYFCASSFTQRGEGYTFGSGTRLTVV.

This clonotype was seen a handful of times. The chain links TRBV12-3 or TRBV12-4 to TRBJ2-7; TRBD2 matches 7 bases. J was trimmed by 6 bases and V by 5 bases; bases with no gene match: 7. This CDR3 has 13 amino acids. The CDR3 nucleotides are TGTGCCAGCAGTCCCGGGGGGAGCGTCGAGCAGTACTTC. Protein: CASSPGGSVEQYF.

The gene calls are TRBV7-9 and TRBJ2-3; D is uncertain. The CDR3 spans 15 residues. Germline CDR1 reads SEHNR; CDR2 reads FQNEAQ (reference sequence). With 10 bases removed from V and 1 base from J, the gap between germline ends came to 18 bases. Written as DNA, the CDR3 is TGTGCCACCGCCCGAGACCGGGCAGGCACAGATACGCAGTATTTT. Encoded protein: CATARDRAGTDTQYF.

The chain links TRBV3-1 to TRBJ2-7; D is unresolved. The CDR3 runs to 13 residues. Looked up from germline, CDR1 is LGHDT and CDR2 is YNNKEL (reference sequence). V gave up 1 base and J gave up 2 bases, with 6 bases separating them. CDR3 amino acids: CASSQGATYEQYF. CDR3 DNA sequence: TGTGCCAGCAGCCAAGGGGCCACCTACGAGCAGTACTTC.

V and J are TRBV5-1 and TRBJ2-2; tentatively, D is TRBD2 (5 bases). V was pared by 0 bases and J by 7 bases, with 13 bases between. Germline V gives CDR1 SGHRS, CDR2 YFSETQ. This CDR3 has 15 residues. The CDR3 DNA reads TGCGCCAGCAGCTTGGCGCTAGCAACGGACGGGGAGCTGTTTTTT. This encodes CASSLALATDGELFF.

This chain uses TRBV6-2 or TRBV6-3 with TRBJ1-5, with D unclear. Trimming removed 5 bases from V and 3 bases from J, with 11 bases in between. Germline assignment: CDR1 MNHEY and CDR2 SVGEGT. The CDR3 consists of 14 residues. CDR3 coding DNA: TGTGCCAGCAGTCCCGTGGAGTACAATCAGCCCCAGCATTTT. This encodes CASSPVEYNQPQHF.

There are a few counts of this clonotype. V usage is TRBV12-3 or TRBV12-4 and J usage is TRBJ2-5, with TRBD2 identical over 8 bases. This CDR3 comprises 16 residues. J lost 1 base, V lost 5 bases, and 9 bases had no gene match. The CDR3 nucleotides are TGTGCCAGCAGTGAAACGAGCGGGGGTGGCCAAGAGACCCAGTACTTC. It translates to CASSETSGGGQETQYF.

The table lists this clonotype with a few counts. This chain connects TRBV6-4 to TRBJ2-7; perhaps TRBD1 as D (5 bases). The length of the CDR3 is 14 residues. The germline CDR1 and CDR2 sequences are MRHNA and SNTAGT. The V and J ends lost 4 bases and 1 base respectively, with 11 bases between them. The CDR3 coding sequence is TGTGCCAGCAGTGTTGACAGAGATTCCTACGAGCAGTACTTC. Translating it yields CASSVDRDSYEQYF.

This clonotype was counted a few times. This chain joins TRBV30 and TRBJ1-1; a possible D gene is TRBD1 (5 bases). V dropped 0 bases and J dropped 5 bases, with 10 bases sitting between them. The CDR3 runs to 13 residues. Per germline, CDR1 GTSNPN and CDR2 SVGIG (reference sequence). DNA for the CDR3: TGTGCCTGGAGTGTAGGGGCAGCAACTGAAGCTTTCTTT. This encodes CAWSVGAATEAFF.

Only a few counts were recorded for this clonotype. This rearrangement joins TRBV12-3 or TRBV12-4 to TRBJ2-2; D possibly matches TRBD1 or TRBD2 (7 bases each). Deletions cut 6 bases from V and 2 bases from J, with 19 bases between. This CDR3 spans 17 amino acids. CDR3 in amino acids: CASRPGGGRANTGELFF. CDR3 nucleotides: TGTGCCAGCAGACCAGGGGGGGGCAGGGCTAACACCGGGGAGCTGTTTTTT.

The CDR3 DNA reads TGTGCCAGCAGCGTCGACTCATCTGGGGCCAACGTCCTGACTTTC. This gives the protein CASSVDSSGANVLTF. The V call is TRBV9, the J call TRBJ2-6, with no clear D. The V gene lost 2 bases and the J gene lost 1 base, with 7 bases spanning the gap. Germline assignment: CDR1 SGDLS and CDR2 YYNGEE. The CDR3 sequence is 15 residues long.